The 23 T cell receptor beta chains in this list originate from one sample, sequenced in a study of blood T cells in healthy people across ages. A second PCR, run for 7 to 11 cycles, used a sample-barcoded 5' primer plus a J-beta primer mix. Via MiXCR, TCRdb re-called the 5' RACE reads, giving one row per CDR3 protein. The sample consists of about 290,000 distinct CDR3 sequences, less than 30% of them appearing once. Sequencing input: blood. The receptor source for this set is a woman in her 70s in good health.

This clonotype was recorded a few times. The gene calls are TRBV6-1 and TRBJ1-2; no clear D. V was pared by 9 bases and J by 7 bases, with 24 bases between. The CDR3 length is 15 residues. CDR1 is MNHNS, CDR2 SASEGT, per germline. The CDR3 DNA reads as TGTGCCAGTCAGAAACACAAGTCACCGTCCGGTGGCTACACCTTC. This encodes CASQKHKSPSGGYTF.

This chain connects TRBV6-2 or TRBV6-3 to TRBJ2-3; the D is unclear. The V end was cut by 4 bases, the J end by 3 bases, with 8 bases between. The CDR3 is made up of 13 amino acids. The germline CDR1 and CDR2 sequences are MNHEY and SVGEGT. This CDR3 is CASSLSRTDTQYF. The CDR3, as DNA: TGTGCCAGCAGTTTATCGCGGACAGATACGCAGTATTTT.

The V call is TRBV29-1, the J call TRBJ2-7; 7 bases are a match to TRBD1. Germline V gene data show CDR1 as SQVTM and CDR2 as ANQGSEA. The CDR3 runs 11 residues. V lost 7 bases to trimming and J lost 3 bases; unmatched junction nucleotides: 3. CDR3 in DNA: TGCAGCGCTGGGGACAGCTACGAGCAGTACTTC. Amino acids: CSAGDSYEQYF.

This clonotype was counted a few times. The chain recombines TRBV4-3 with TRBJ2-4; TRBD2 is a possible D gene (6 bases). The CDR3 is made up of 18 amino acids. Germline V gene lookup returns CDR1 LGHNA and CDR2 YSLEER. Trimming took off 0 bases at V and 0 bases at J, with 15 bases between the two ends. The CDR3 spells CASSQDPLGGIAKNIQYF. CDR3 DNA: TGCGCCAGCAGCCAAGATCCGCTAGGCGGGATAGCCAAAAACATTCAGTACTTC.

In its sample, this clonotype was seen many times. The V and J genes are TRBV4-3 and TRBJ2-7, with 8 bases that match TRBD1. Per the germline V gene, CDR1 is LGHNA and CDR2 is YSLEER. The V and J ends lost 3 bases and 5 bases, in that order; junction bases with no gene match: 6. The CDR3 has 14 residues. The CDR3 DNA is TGCGCCAGCAGCCAGAGGACAGGGATTGACGAGCAGTACTTC. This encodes CASSQRTGIDEQYF.

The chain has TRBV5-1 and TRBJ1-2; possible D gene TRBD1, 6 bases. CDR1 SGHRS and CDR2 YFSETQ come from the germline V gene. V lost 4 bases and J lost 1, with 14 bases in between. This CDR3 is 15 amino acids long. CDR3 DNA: TGCGCCAGCAGCCTAAGGACAGACCTTAACTATGGCTACACCTTC. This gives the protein CASSLRTDLNYGYTF.

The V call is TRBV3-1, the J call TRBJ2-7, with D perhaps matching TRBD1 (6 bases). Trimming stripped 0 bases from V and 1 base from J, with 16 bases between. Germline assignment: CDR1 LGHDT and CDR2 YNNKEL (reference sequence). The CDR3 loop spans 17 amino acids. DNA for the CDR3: TGTGCCAGCAGCCAAGATGGCTCAGGGGTGATGTCCTACGAGCAGTACTTC. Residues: CASSQDGSGVMSYEQYF.

The CDR3 is CASSVAGSTTFREQFF. The CDR3, as DNA: TGTGCCAGCAGCGTAGCCGGGAGCACCACTTTTCGGGAGCAGTTCTTC. The chain employs TRBV9 and TRBJ2-1; D may be TRBD2 (6 bases). The ends were cut back, 0 bases at V and 10 bases at J, with 20 bases in the middle. Germline V gives CDR1 SGDLS, CDR2 YYNGEE. The CDR3 extends over 16 amino acids.

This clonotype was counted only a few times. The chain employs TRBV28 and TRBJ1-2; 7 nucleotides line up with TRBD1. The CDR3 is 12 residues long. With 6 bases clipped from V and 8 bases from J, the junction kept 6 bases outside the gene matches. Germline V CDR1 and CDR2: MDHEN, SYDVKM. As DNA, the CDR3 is TGTGCCAGCAGGAAAACAGGGGTCGGCTACACCTTC. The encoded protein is CASRKTGVGYTF.

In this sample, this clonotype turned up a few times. CDR3 loop: CSVGREGQNTDTQYF. Written as DNA, the CDR3 is TGCAGCGTTGGACGGGAGGGCCAAAACACAGATACGCAGTATTTT. This chain links TRBV29-1 with TRBJ2-3; 8 nucleotides match TRBD2. This CDR3 comprises 15 residues. Germline lookup yields CDR1 SQVTM and CDR2 ANQGSEA. Losses at the gene ends were 4 bases for V and 2 bases for J; bases not matched to a gene: 8.

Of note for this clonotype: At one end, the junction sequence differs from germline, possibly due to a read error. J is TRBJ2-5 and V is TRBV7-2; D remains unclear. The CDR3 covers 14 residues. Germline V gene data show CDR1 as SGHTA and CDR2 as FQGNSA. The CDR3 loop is CASSLTAIQETQSF. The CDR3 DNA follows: TGTGCCAGCAGCTTAACGGCCATACAAGAGACCCAGTCCTTC.

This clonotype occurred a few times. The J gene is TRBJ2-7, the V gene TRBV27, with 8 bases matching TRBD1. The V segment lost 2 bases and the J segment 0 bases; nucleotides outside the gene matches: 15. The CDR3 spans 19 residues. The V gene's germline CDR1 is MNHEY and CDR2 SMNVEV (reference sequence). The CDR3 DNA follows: TGTGCCAGCAGTTTAGTTTACCCAGGGGGCAGAAAAAGCTCCTACGAGCAGTACTTC. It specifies CASSLVYPGGRKSSYEQYF.

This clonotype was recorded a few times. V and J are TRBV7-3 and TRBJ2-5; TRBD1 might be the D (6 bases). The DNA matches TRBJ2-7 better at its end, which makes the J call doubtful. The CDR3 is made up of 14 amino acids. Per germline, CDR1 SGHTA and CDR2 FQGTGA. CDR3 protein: CASSLNRDSYEQYF. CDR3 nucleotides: TGTGCCAGCAGCTTGAACAGGGACTCCTACGAGCAGTACTTC.

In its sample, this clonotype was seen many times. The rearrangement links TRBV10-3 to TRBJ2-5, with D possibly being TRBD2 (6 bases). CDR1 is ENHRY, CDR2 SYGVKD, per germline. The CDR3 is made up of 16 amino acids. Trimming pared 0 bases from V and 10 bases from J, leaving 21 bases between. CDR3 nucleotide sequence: TGTGCCATCAGTGAGTCTGAGGACGACGGCGGGGAGCGCCAGTACTTC. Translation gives CAISESEDDGGERQYF.

CDR3 residues: CSARNDNEQFF. The CDR3, as DNA: TGCAGTGCTAGGAATGACAATGAGCAGTTCTTC. The chain links TRBV20-1 to TRBJ2-1; no definite D call. Deletions cut 3 bases from V and 5 bases from J, with 5 bases between. The CDR3 is made up of 11 amino acids. Germline CDR1 DFQATT, CDR2 SNEGSKA (reference sequence).

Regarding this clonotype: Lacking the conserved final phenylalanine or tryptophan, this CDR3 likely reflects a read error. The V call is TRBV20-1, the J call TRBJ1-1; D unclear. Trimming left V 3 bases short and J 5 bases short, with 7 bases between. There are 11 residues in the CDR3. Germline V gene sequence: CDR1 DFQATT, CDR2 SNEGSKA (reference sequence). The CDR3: CSASFGTEAFS. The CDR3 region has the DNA TGCAGTGCTAGTTTTGGGACTGAAGCTTTCTCT.

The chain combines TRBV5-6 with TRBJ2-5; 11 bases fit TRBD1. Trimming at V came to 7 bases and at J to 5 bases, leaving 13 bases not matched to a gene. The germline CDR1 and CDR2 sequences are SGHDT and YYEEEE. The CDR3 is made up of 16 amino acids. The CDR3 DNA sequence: TGTGCCAGCGCCCGGGACAGGGGGTTTATATCGGAGACCCAGTACTTC. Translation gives CASARDRGFISETQYF.

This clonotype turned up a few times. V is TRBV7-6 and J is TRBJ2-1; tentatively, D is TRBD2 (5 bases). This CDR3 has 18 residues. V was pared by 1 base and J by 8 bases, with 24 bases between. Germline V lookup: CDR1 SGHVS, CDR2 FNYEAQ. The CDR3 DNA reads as TGTGCCAGCAGCTTAGTTCCCTCGGGTAGCGCGGCTGTGGATGAGCAGTTCTTC. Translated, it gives CASSLVPSGSAAVDEQFF. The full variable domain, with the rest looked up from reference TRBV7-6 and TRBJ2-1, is GAGVSQSPRYKVTKRGQDVALRCDPISGHVSLYWYRQALGQGPEFLTYFNYEAQQDKSGLPNDRFSAERPEGSISTLTIQRTEQRDSAMYRCASSLVPSGSAAVDEQFFGPGTRLTVL.

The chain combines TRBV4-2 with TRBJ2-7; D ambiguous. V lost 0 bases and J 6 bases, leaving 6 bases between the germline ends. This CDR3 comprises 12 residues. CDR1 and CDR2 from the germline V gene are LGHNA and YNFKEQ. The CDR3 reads CASSQDDREQYF. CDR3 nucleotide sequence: TGTGCCAGCAGCCAAGATGACCGCGAGCAGTACTTC.

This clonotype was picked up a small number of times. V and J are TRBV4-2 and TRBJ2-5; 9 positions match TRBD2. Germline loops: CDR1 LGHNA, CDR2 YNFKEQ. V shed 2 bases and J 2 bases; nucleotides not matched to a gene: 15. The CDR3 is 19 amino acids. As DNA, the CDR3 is TGTGCCAGCAGCCAACTGACTAGCGGCTCAACCGGGGGGCAAGAGACCCAGTACTTC. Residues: CASSQLTSGSTGGQETQYF.

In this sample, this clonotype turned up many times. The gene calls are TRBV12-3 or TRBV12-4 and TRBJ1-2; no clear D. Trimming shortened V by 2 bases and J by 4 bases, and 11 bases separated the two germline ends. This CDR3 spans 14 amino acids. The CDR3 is CASSLTGGFYGYTF. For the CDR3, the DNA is TGTGCCAGCAGTTTAACTGGAGGGTTCTATGGCTACACCTTC.

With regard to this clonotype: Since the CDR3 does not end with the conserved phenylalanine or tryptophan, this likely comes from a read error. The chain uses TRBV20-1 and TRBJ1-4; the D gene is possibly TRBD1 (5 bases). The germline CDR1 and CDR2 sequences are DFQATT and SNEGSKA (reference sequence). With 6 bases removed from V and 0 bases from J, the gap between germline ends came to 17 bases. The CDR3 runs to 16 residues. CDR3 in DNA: TGCAGTGCAGTAGGGGCCACCGTAACAACTAATGAAAAACTGTTTCTT. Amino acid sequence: CSAVGATVTTNEKLFL.

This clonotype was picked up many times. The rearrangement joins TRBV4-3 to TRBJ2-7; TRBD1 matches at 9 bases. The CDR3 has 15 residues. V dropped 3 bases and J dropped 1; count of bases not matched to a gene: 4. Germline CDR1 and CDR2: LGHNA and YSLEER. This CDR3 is CASSQTQGASYEQYF. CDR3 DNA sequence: TGCGCCAGCAGCCAGACACAGGGGGCTTCCTACGAGCAGTACTTC.